Following are 14 T cell receptor beta chains from one sample sequenced in a study of OX40 agonist ivuxolimab in advanced cancers. Data came from immunoSEQ multiplex PCR; TCRdb stores just in-frame clones and leaves some out. The profile shows approximately 65,000 clones, more than 75% of them singletons. This material consisted of CD4+ or CD8+ T cells sorted from blood, taken in a trial of the OX40 agonist ivuxolimab. Receptors were obtained from an adult with an advanced solid tumor such as melanoma, head and neck, liver or kidney cancer.

The chain is built from TRBV5-1 and TRBJ2-1; 10 nucleotides match TRBD2. CDR3 length equals 15 residues. Germline V gives CDR1 SGHRS, CDR2 YFSETQ. Germline trimming cut 4 bases from V and 5 bases from J; bases unmatched to any gene: 6. CDR3 in DNA: TGCGCCAGCAGCCCTCGGAGCGGGGGGGACAATGAGCAGTTCTTC. It is translated as CASSPRSGGDNEQFF.

The CDR3: CASSYSTGDEKLFF. In DNA, the CDR3 is TGTGCCAGCAGTTACTCGACGGGGGACGAAAAACTGTTTTTT. The chain links TRBV6-6 to TRBJ1-4, with D possibly being TRBD1 (5 bases). Per germline, CDR1 MNHNY and CDR2 SVGAGI (reference sequence). V lost 0 bases, J lost 8 bases, and 10 bases lay in between. This CDR3 comprises 14 residues.

The rearrangement uses TRBV2 and TRBJ2-7; possibly TRBD1 for D (6 bases). The CDR3 loop spans 12 amino acids. Germline V gene lookup returns CDR1 SNHLY and CDR2 FYNNEI. Trimming took off 7 bases at V and 1 base at J, with 8 bases between the two ends. This chain's CDR3 is CASIRGSYEQYF. In DNA, the CDR3 is TGTGCCAGCATAAGGGGGTCCTACGAGCAGTACTTC.

The V gene is TRBV5-6, the J gene TRBJ2-7; the match to TRBD2 covers 8 bases. Germline V lookup: CDR1 SGHDT, CDR2 YYEEEE. The trim removed 4 bases at V and 4 bases at J, leaving 10 bases unmatched. The length of the CDR3 is 15 residues. The CDR3 sequence is CASSRERGGIYEQYF. CDR3 in DNA: TGTGCCAGCAGCCGTGAGCGCGGGGGGATTTACGAGCAGTACTTC.

V gene TRBV18 combines with J gene TRBJ2-7, with D maybe TRBD1 (5 bases). The CDR3 covers 16 residues. Trimming shortened V by 0 bases and J by 6 bases, and 18 bases separated the two germline ends. In germline, CDR1 is KGHSH, CDR2 LQKENI. CDR3 residues: CASSPPVTAQAGEQYF. CDR3 nucleotides: TGTGCCAGCTCACCACCCGTTACGGCACAGGCCGGCGAGCAGTACTTC.

The genes are TRBV5-6 and TRBJ1-2, with TRBD1 matching over 8 bases. The CDR3 has 15 residues. Germline CDR1 is SGHDT and CDR2 is YYEEEE. The V and J ends lost 3 bases and 4 bases, in that order; junction bases with no gene match: 8. Here the CDR3 DNA reads TGTGCCAGCAGCTCTCCCAGACAGGGGCCCTATGGCTACACCTTC. It is translated as CASSSPRQGPYGYTF.

The genes are TRBV7-2 and TRBJ2-3; 10 nucleotides agree with TRBD2. V shed 4 bases and J 2 bases; nucleotides not matched to a gene: 3. Germline assignment: CDR1 SGHTA and CDR2 FQGNSA. The CDR3 is 15 residues long. CDR3 sequence (DNA): TGTGCCAGCAGCTCGACTAGCGGGTTCACAGATACGCAGTATTTT. It encodes CASSSTSGFTDTQYF. The variable domain in full, completed from reference TRBV7-2 and TRBJ2-3, reads GAGVSQSPSNKVTEKGKDVELRCDPISGHTALYWYRQSLGQGLEFLIYFQGNSAPDKSGLPSDRFSAERTGGSVSTLTIQRTQQEDSAVYLCASSSTSGFTDTQYFGPGTRLTVL.

The genes are TRBV19 and TRBJ1-2, with D perhaps TRBD1 (5 bases). CDR3 size: 15 residues. The germline V gene encodes CDR1 LNHDA and CDR2 SQIVND (reference sequence). Between the trimmed V and J ends, which lost 7 bases and 1 base, there was a span of 16 bases. CDR3 in DNA: TGTGCCAGTAAAGGGGACGGCAAAAATAACTATGGCTACACCTTC. As protein: CASKGDGKNNYGYTF. Filled out from reference TRBV19 and TRBJ1-2, the complete variable domain reads DGGITQSPKYLFRKEGQNVTLSCEQNLNHDAMYWYRQDPGQGLRLIYYSQIVNDFQKGDIAEGYSVSREKKESFPLTVTSAQKNPTAFYLCASKGDGKNNYGYTFGSGTRLTVV.

The chain uses TRBV19 and TRBJ1-2; TRBD1 agrees at 9 bases. The CDR3 has 12 amino acids. V gave up 4 bases and J gave up 8 bases; unmatched junction bases: 2. Germline CDR1 and CDR2: LNHDA and SQIVND (reference sequence). Here the CDR3 DNA reads TGTGCCAGTAGTAGGACAGGGGAAGGCTACACCTTC. This codes for CASSRTGEGYTF.

The chain employs TRBV7-2 and TRBJ2-2; 10 nucleotides align to TRBD2. With 1 base clipped from V and 7 bases from J, the junction kept 6 bases outside the gene matches. The CDR3 has 16 residues. CDR1 is SGHTA and CDR2 is FQGNSA in the germline V gene. The CDR3 reads CASSLVSGGVLGELFF. As DNA, the CDR3 is TGTGCCAGCAGCTTAGTAAGCGGGGGGGTCCTCGGGGAGCTGTTTTTT.

This chain links TRBV9 with TRBJ2-3; D remains unclear. Trimming took 0 bases from V and 3 from J, leaving 8 bases between them. The CDR3 runs 14 residues. The germline CDR1 and CDR2 sequences are SGDLS and YYNGEE. CDR3 DNA sequence: TGTGCCAGCAGCGTAGTTCCGACTACAGATACGCAGTATTTT. Its translation: CASSVVPTTDTQYF.

The V call is TRBV11-2, the J call TRBJ1-1; D ambiguous. The CDR3 runs to 14 residues. Germline V gene lookup returns CDR1 SGHAT and CDR2 FQNNGV. V lost 5 bases to trimming and J lost 0 bases, with 10 bases between them. In nucleotides, the CDR3 is TGTGCCAGCAGCCTTACAGAGATGAACACTGAAGCTTTCTTT. As protein: CASSLTEMNTEAFF.

J is TRBJ1-2 and V is TRBV5-1; possible D gene TRBD1, 6 bases. Trimming took off 4 bases at V and 2 bases at J, with 12 bases between the two ends. Germline CDR1 and CDR2: SGHRS and YFSETQ. This CDR3 is built from 14 residues. The CDR3 is CASSPPQGNYGYTF. The DNA of the CDR3 is TGCGCCAGCAGCCCCCCCCAGGGGAACTATGGCTACACCTTC.

The chain employs TRBV2 and TRBJ2-3, with D possibly being TRBD2 (6 bases). There are 11 residues in the CDR3. Germline CDR1 is SNHLY and CDR2 is FYNNEI. Trimming cost V 3 bases and J 12 bases, with 10 bases left between them. CDR3 coding DNA: TGTGCCAGCAGTGATCGGGGAGGCCAGTATTTT. Amino acid sequence: CASSDRGGQYF.